These 24 T cell receptor beta chains originate from one sample sequenced in a study of OX40 agonist ivuxolimab in advanced cancers. Clones were read by immunoSEQ multiplex PCR, and TCRdb kept only the in-frame ones, dropping some. The sample holds around 40,000 clones; around four fifths are singletons and the top ten take about 2.7%. Sequenced material: CD4+ or CD8+ T cells sorted from blood, taken in a trial of the OX40 agonist ivuxolimab. The receptor set was obtained from an adult with an advanced solid tumor such as melanoma, head and neck, liver or kidney cancer.

The V and J genes are TRBV6-5 and TRBJ2-1; TRBD1 matches at 11 bases. This CDR3 spans 14 amino acids. The germline V gene encodes CDR1 MNHEY and CDR2 SVGAGI. V lost 5 bases, J lost 10 bases, and 7 bases stayed unmatched. The CDR3 DNA is TGTGCCAGCAGTATCGGACAGGGGGCAGAGGAGCAGTTCTTC. It specifies CASSIGQGAEEQFF.

V and J are TRBV15 and TRBJ1-5, with D perhaps TRBD1 (6 bases). Trimming shortened V by 4 bases and J by 3 bases, and 13 bases separated the two germline ends. Germline V gene sequence: CDR1 LNHNV, CDR2 YYDKDF (reference sequence). CDR3 length: 15 amino acids. CDR3 sequence (DNA): TGTGCCACCAGCACAGTGTGGGGGCTCAATCAGCCCCAGCATTTT. Translating gives CATSTVWGLNQPQHF.

The gene calls are TRBV18 and TRBJ2-5; the D is unclear. Trimming cost V 3 bases and J 9 bases, with 14 bases left between them. Germline V gene lookup returns CDR1 KGHSH and CDR2 LQKENI. This CDR3 region has 13 residues. The CDR3 DNA reads TGTGCCAGCTCACCCTCTTGGGTTAAGGCCCAGTACTTC. Translating it yields CASSPSWVKAQYF.

V usage is TRBV7-8 and J usage is TRBJ2-7; D possibly corresponds to TRBD2 (6 bases). Germline-derived CDR1 and CDR2 are SGHVS and FQNEAQ. This CDR3 is 15 amino acids long. Trimming cost V 5 bases and J 1 base, with 15 bases left between them. CDR3 sequence (DNA): TGTGCCAGCAGCCTCTTCCGGGACTTGTCCTACGAGCAGTACTTC. Protein: CASSLFRDLSYEQYF.

V is TRBV6-6 and J is TRBJ1-4; the D is unclear. Germline loops: CDR1 MNHNY, CDR2 SVGAGI (reference sequence). The V and J ends lost 6 bases and 0 bases respectively, with 11 bases between them. CDR3 length: 15 residues. CDR3 sequence reads: CASSTTGATNEKLFF. CDR3 bases: TGTGCCAGCAGCACCACGGGTGCAACTAATGAAAAACTGTTTTTT.

J is TRBJ1-3 and V is TRBV6-4; D possibly corresponds to TRBD1 (5 bases). From germline, CDR1 is MRHNA and CDR2 SNTAGT. With 5 bases removed from V and 1 base from J, the gap between germline ends came to 9 bases. CDR3 length: 14 amino acids. The CDR3 DNA sequence: TGTGCCAGCAGTACGAGGGGTTCTGGAAACACCATATATTTT. Its translation is CASSTRGSGNTIYF.

V is TRBV11-2 and J is TRBJ2-6; D unresolved. The germline V gene has CDR1 SGHAT and CDR2 FQNNGV. The ends were cut back, 1 base at V and 10 bases at J, with 5 bases in the middle. This CDR3 contains 12 residues. CDR3 sequence (DNA): TGTGCCAGCAGCTTAGGGTTTAACGTCCTGACTTTC. This gives the protein CASSLGFNVLTF.

This chain joins TRBV21-1 and TRBJ2-7; the table's D call of TRBD2 was not tested on the DNA. TRBV21-1 is assigned pseudogene status. This CDR3 has 18 residues. The CDR3 spells CASSTNSTQLAPSYEQYF. The CDR3 DNA sequence: TGTGCCAGCAGCACAAATTCCACCCAACTAGCACCCTCCTACGAGCAGTACTTC.

The V gene is TRBV5-1, the J gene TRBJ2-7; TRBD1 aligns across 8 bases. Germline CDR1 SGHRS, CDR2 YFSETQ. The CDR3 runs to 14 residues. Trimming cost V 4 bases and J 4 bases; bases outside gene matches: 7. The CDR3 loop is CASSPGTGPYEQYF. The CDR3 DNA reads as TGCGCCAGCAGCCCCGGGACAGGTCCGTACGAGCAGTACTTC.

The chain recombines TRBV7-2 with TRBJ1-5; 10 bases align to TRBD1. The V gene's germline CDR1 is SGHTA and CDR2 FQGNSA. CDR3 length: 15 residues. V was pared by 3 bases and J by 7 bases, with 6 bases of the junction left unmatched. This CDR3 is CASSFSGTGEQPQHF. CDR3 nucleotides: TGTGCCAGCAGCTTTTCCGGGACAGGGGAACAGCCCCAGCATTTT. The full variable domain, with the rest looked up from reference TRBV7-2 and TRBJ1-5, is GAGVSQSPSNKVTEKGKDVELRCDPISGHTALYWYRQSLGQGLEFLIYFQGNSAPDKSGLPSDRFSAERTGGSVSTLTIQRTQQEDSAVYLCASSFSGTGEQPQHFGDGTRLSIL.

This chain joins TRBV5-6 and TRBJ2-1; D not resolved. Germline loops: CDR1 SGHDT, CDR2 YYEEEE. Between the trimmed V and J ends, which lost 7 bases and 8 bases, there was a span of 19 bases. The CDR3 covers 14 residues. Here the CDR3 reads CASSPDQRVDEQFF. The CDR3 region has the DNA TGTGCCAGCTCCCCCGACCAGCGAGTCGATGAGCAGTTCTTC. Full variable domain (remainder filled in from reference TRBV5-6 and TRBJ2-1): DAGVTQSPTHLIKTRGQQVTLRCSPKSGHDTVSWYQQALGQGPQFIFQYYEEEERQRGNFPDRFSGHQFPNYSSELNVNALLLGDSALYLCASSPDQRVDEQFFGPGTRLTVL.

This clone was seen a few times. The V and J genes are TRBV30 and TRBJ1-2; maybe TRBD1 (5 bases). The CDR3 consists of 15 residues. The V gene lost 4 bases and the J gene lost 8 bases, with 23 bases spanning the gap. Germline V lookup: CDR1 GTSNPN, CDR2 SVGIG (reference sequence). The CDR3 sequence: CAWTPTSGTGVGYTF. The CDR3, as DNA: TGTGCCTGGACGCCCACCTCCGGGACTGGCGTCGGCTACACCTTC.

Here the CDR3 reads CASSSLTNHRSYEQYF. The CDR3 coding sequence is TGTGCCAGCAGTTCATTAACTAATCATCGCTCCTACGAGCAGTACTTC. This chain uses TRBV6-5 with TRBJ2-7; D is unresolved. The CDR3 contains 16 residues. The germline CDR1 and CDR2 sequences are MNHEY and SVGAGI. V was clipped by 4 bases and J by 0 bases, with 16 bases between them.

The V call is TRBV30, the J call TRBJ2-3, with D possibly TRBD2 on 5 matching bases. V was trimmed by 0 bases and J by 4 bases, leaving 8 bases between them. The CDR3 consists of 13 residues. Looked up from germline, CDR1 is GTSNPN and CDR2 is SVGIG (reference sequence). CDR3: CAWSVLVADTQYF. CDR3 coding DNA: TGTGCCTGGAGTGTACTAGTTGCAGATACGCAGTATTTT.

This rearrangement joins TRBV11-3 to TRBJ1-1, with D unclear. CDR3 length: 11 amino acids. Trimming left V 5 bases short and J 3 bases short, with 4 bases between. Germline values: CDR1 SGHNT, CDR2 YENEEA. This CDR3 reads CASSRDTEAFF. CDR3 DNA: TGTGCCAGCAGCAGGGACACTGAAGCTTTCTTT.

This chain joins TRBV10-3 and TRBJ2-5; D remains ambiguous. Per germline, CDR1 ENHRY and CDR2 SYGVKD. The CDR3 spans 13 residues. Trimming stripped 1 base from V and 6 bases from J, with 9 bases between. The CDR3 bases are TGTGCCATCAGTGAGTACGACGGAAAGACCCAGTACTTC. Amino acids: CAISEYDGKTQYF.

The V gene is TRBV10-1, the J gene TRBJ2-1; TRBD1 aligns across 9 bases. The germline V gene encodes CDR1 WNHNN and CDR2 SYGVQD (reference sequence). With V trimmed by 8 bases and J by 6 bases, 11 bases remained unmatched. This CDR3 is built from 15 residues. The CDR3 here is CASPNRGQGSNEQFF. The DNA for the CDR3 is TGCGCCAGCCCTAACAGGGGGCAGGGTTCCAATGAGCAGTTCTTC.

V and J are TRBV5-8 and TRBJ2-7, with 9 nucleotides matching TRBD2. V was pared by 3 bases and J by 6 bases, with 7 bases of the junction left unmatched. Germline V lookup: CDR1 SGHTS, CDR2 YDEGEE. The CDR3 is made up of 14 amino acids. The CDR3: CASSWTGTSTEQYF. CDR3 in DNA: TGTGCCAGCAGCTGGACCGGGACTAGCACCGAGCAGTACTTC.

The CDR3, as DNA: TGTGCCAGCCGTAGGGATAACTATGGCTACACCTTC. Protein product: CASRRDNYGYTF. The chain joins TRBV18 to TRBJ1-2; no definite D call. Germline lookup yields CDR1 KGHSH and CDR2 LQKENI. The length of the CDR3 is 12 residues. V was trimmed by 8 bases and J by 1 base, leaving 8 bases between them.

This clone has a handful of counts. The chain is built from TRBV30 and TRBJ1-1; no reliable D call. V dropped 1 base and J dropped 1 base, with 7 bases sitting between them. CDR3 length equals 13 residues. CDR1 is GTSNPN and CDR2 is SVGIG in the germline V gene (reference sequence). The CDR3 DNA sequence: TGTGCCTGGAGTGCACAGAAGAACACTGAAGCTTTCTTT. Protein: CAWSAQKNTEAFF.

The chain links TRBV6-1 to TRBJ1-5; D gene unclear. The CDR3 totals 11 residues. The germline gives CDR1 MNHNS, CDR2 SASEGT. V was trimmed by 7 bases and J by 4 bases, leaving 5 bases between them. The CDR3 region is CASMGNQPQHF. The CDR3 nucleotides read TGTGCCAGCATGGGGAATCAGCCCCAGCATTTT.

CDR3 protein: CASSPRTGMNTEAFF. CDR3 nucleotides: TGTGCCAGCTCACCTAGGACAGGGATGAACACTGAAGCTTTCTTT. This rearrangement joins TRBV18 to TRBJ1-1; TRBD1 agrees at 8 bases. V shed 3 bases and J 0 bases; nucleotides not matched to a gene: 3. Germline-derived CDR1 and CDR2 are KGHSH and LQKENI. The CDR3 extends over 15 amino acids.

The CDR3 nucleotides are TGTGCCAGCAGCTTTTTTGGGGATACGCAGTATTTT. This gives the protein CASSFFGDTQYF. The chain carries TRBV5-8 and TRBJ2-3; D remains ambiguous. The V gene lost 2 bases and the J gene lost 6 bases, with 7 bases spanning the gap. This CDR3 comprises 12 residues. Germline values: CDR1 SGHTS, CDR2 YDEGEE.

The rearrangement joins TRBV25-1 to TRBJ2-1; no reliable D call. Deletions cut 8 bases from V and 0 bases from J, with 17 bases between. Germline values: CDR1 MGHDK, CDR2 SYGVNS. The CDR3 is 16 amino acids. This chain's CDR3 is CASCSSGSSSYNEQFF. The CDR3 region has the DNA TGTGCCAGCTGTTCAAGTGGCAGTAGCTCCTACAATGAGCAGTTCTTC.